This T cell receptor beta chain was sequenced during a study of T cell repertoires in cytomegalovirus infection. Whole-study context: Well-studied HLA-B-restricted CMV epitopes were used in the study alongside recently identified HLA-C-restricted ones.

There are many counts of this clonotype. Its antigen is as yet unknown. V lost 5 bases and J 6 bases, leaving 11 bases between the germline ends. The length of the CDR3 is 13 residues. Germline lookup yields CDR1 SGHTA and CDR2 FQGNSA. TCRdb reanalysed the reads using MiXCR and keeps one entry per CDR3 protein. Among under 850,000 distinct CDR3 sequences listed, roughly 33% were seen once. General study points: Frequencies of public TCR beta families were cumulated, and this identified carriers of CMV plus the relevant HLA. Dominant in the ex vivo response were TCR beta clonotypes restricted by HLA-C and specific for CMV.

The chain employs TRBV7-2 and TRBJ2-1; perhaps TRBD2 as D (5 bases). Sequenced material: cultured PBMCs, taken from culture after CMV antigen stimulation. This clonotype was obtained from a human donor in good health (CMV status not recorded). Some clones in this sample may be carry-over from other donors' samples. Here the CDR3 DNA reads TGTGCCAGCAGCCGGGTCCGGGGCAATGAGCAGTTCTTC. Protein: CASSRVRGNEQFF.